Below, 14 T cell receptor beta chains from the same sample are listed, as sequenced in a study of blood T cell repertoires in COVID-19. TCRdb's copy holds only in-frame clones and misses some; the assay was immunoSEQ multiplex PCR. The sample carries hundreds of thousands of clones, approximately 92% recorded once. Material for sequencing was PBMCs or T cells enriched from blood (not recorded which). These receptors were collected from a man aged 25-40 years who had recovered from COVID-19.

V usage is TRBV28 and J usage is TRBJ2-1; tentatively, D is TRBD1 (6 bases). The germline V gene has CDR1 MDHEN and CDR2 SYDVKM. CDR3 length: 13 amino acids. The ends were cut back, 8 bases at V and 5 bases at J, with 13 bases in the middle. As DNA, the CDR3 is TGTGCCAGCCTGGACAGACTAAACAATGAGCAGTTCTTC. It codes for CASLDRLNNEQFF.

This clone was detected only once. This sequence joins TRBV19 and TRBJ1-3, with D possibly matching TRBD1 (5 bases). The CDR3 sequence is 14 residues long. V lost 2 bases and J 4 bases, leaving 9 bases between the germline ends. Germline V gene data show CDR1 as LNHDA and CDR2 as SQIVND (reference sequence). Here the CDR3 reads CASSIRGSGNTIYF. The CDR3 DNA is TGTGCCAGTAGTATAAGGGGCTCCGGAAACACCATATATTTT.

The CDR3 loop reads CASSTRTSGRLNSSYEQYF. CDR3 DNA: TGTGCCAGTAGTACCAGGACTAGCGGGAGGCTTAACAGCTCCTACGAGCAGTACTTC. V usage is TRBV19 and J usage is TRBJ2-7; 14 positions match TRBD2. V trimming: 4 bases; J trimming: 0 bases; junction bases outside the gene matches: 11. This CDR3 is 19 amino acids long. CDR1 and CDR2 from the germline V gene are LNHDA and SQIVND (reference sequence). The full variable domain, its missing parts supplied by reference TRBV19 and TRBJ2-7, is DGGITQSPKYLFRKEGQNVTLSCEQNLNHDAMYWYRQDPGQGLRLIYYSQIVNDFQKGDIAEGYSVSREKKESFPLTVTSAQKNPTAFYLCASSTRTSGRLNSSYEQYFGPGTRLTVT.

CDR3 loop: CASSDQGISGNTIYF. CDR3 DNA sequence: TGTGCCAGCAGTGATCAGGGAATCTCTGGAAACACCATATATTTT. This sequence joins TRBV2 and TRBJ1-3; D may be TRBD1 (5 bases). The CDR3 is 15 residues long. In germline, CDR1 is SNHLY, CDR2 FYNNEI. V lost 3 bases and J 0 bases, leaving 9 bases between the germline ends.

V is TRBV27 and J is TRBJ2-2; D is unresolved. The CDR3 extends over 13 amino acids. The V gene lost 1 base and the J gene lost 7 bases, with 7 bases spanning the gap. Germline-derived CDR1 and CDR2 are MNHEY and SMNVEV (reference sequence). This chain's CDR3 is CASSLYTNGELFF. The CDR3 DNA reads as TGTGCCAGCAGTTTATACACTAACGGGGAGCTGTTTTTT.

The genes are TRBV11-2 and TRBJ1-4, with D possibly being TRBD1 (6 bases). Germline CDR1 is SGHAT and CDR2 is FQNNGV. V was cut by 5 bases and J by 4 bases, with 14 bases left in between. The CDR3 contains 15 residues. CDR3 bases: TGTGCCAGCAGCGCCAGCCCAGGGGTTAATGAAAAACTGTTTTTT. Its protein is CASSASPGVNEKLFF.

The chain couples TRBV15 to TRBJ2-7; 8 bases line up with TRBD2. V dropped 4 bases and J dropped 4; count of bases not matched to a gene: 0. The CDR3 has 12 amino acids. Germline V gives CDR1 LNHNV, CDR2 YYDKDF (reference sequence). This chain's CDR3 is CATSKRGYEQYF. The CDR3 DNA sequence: TGTGCCACCAGCAAGCGGGGGTACGAGCAGTACTTC.

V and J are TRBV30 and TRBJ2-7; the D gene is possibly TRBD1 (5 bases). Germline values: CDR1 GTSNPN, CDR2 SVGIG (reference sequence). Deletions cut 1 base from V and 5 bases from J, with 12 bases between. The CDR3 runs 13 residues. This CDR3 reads CAWSAGIVHEQYF. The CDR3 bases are TGTGCCTGGAGTGCAGGGATCGTCCACGAGCAGTACTTC.

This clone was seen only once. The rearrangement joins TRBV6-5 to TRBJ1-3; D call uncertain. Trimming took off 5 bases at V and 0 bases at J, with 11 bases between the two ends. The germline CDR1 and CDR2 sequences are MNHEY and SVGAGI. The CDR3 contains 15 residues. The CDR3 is CASSQTADSGNTIYF. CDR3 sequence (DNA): TGTGCCAGCAGTCAGACTGCCGACTCTGGAAACACCATATATTTT.

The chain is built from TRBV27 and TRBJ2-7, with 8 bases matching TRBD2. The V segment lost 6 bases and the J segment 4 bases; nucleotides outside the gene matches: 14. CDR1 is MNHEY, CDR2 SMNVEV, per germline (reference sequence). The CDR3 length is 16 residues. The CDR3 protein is CASSSLPAGDAYEQYF. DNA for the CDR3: TGTGCCAGCAGCTCTCTCCCAGCGGGAGATGCTTACGAGCAGTACTTC.

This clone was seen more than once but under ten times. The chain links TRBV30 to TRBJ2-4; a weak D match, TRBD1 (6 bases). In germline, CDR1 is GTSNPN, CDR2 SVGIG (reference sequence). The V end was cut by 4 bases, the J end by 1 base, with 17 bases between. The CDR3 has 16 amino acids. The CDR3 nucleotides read TGTGCCTGGACCCCTGTAGGGGGAAAGGCCAAAAACATTCAGTACTTC. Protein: CAWTPVGGKAKNIQYF.

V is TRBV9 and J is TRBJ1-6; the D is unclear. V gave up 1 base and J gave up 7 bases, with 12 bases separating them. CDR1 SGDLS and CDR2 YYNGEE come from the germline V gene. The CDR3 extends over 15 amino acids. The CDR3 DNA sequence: TGTGCCAGCAGCGTACAGGATGGCCAAAATTCACCCCTCCACTTT. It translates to CASSVQDGQNSPLHF.

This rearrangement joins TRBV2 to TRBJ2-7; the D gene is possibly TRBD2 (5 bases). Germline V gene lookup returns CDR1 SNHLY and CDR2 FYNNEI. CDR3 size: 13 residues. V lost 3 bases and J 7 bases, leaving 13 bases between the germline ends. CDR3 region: CASSDSLTGEQYF. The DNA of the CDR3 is TGTGCCAGCAGTGATAGCCTAACGGGGGAGCAGTACTTC.

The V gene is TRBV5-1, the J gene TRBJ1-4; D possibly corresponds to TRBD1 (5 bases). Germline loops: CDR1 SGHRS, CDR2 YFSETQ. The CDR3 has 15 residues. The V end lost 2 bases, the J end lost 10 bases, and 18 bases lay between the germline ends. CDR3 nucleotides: TGCGCCAGCAGCTTAAAGGTGGAGGGACGGCGAAAACTGTTTTTT. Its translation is CASSLKVEGRRKLFF.